This T cell receptor (beta chain) originates from a study of shared clonotypes between healthy human individuals. Naive CD8 cells were CD45RO-negative, positively selected for CCR7, excluding terminally differentiated effector memory CD45RA+ cells. Method: immunoSEQ multiplex PCR; TCRdb's copy keeps in-frame clones and lacks some. The sample lists around 1,900,000 clones; 85% to 95% were seen once. V lost 1 base and J lost 0, with 16 bases in between. CDR3 length: 17 amino acids. Germline assignment: CDR1 LGHNA and CDR2 YSLEER. The V gene is TRBV4-3, the J gene TRBJ2-7; D unclear. This receptor was obtained from a man between 18 and 35 years old in good health. Some clones in this sample may be carry-over from other donors' samples. Sequences were obtained from naive CD8+ T cells from PBMCs. The CDR3 region has the DNA TGCGCCAGCAGCCAAGTTCTGGCCCCCCGCGGCTCCTACGAGCAGTACTTC. Its translation: CASSQVLAPRGSYEQYF.